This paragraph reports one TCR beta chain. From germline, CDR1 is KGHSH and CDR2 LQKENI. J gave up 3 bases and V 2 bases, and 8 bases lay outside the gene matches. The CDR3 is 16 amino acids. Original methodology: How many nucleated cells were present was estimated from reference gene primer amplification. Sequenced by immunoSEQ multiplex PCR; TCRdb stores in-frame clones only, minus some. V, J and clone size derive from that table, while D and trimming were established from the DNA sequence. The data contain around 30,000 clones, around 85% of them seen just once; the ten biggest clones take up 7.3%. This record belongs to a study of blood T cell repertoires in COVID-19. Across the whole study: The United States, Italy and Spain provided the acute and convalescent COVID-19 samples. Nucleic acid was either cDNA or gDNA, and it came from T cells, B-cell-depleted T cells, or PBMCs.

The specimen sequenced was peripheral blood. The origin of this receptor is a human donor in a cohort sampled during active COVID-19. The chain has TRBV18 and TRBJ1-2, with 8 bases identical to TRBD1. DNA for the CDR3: TGTGCCAGCTCACCAATCCCCCAGGGGGCATACTATGGCTACACCTTC. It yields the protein CASSPIPQGAYYGYTF.